These 16 T cell receptor beta chains came from one sample sequenced in a study of shared clonotypes between healthy human individuals. Generated by immunoSEQ multiplex PCR, the TCRdb table keeps only in-frame clones and is missing some. The data show over a million clones, approximately 76% seen once. Input material: memory CD4+ T cells sorted from blood. Subset given: CD45RA-negative fraction. The receptors were gathered from a man aged 18 to 35 in good health.

This clone was found many times. The V gene is TRBV4-1, the J gene TRBJ2-7, with D possibly TRBD1 on 6 matching bases. Germline CDR1 and CDR2: MGHRA and YSYEKL. V lost 0 bases and J lost 3, with 18 bases in between. This CDR3 contains 17 residues. Here the CDR3 DNA reads TGCGCCAGCAGCCAAGATCCGGGGCAGGGGTTATACTACGAGCAGTACTTC. The encoded protein is CASSQDPGQGLYYEQYF.

V usage is TRBV6-5 and J usage is TRBJ2-7; a possible D gene is TRBD2 (5 bases). The CDR3 is 15 residues long. V shed 6 bases and J shed 3 bases, with 18 bases lying between them. Germline V CDR1 and CDR2: MNHEY, SVGAGI. The CDR3 reads CASSLDSFGVYEQYF. The CDR3 DNA sequence: TGTGCCAGCAGCCTGGACTCCTTTGGGGTCTACGAGCAGTACTTC.

The genes are TRBV18 and TRBJ2-7; D may be TRBD1 (5 bases). Trimming removed 5 bases from V and 2 bases from J, with 7 bases in between. The length of the CDR3 is 12 residues. CDR1 and CDR2 from the germline V gene are KGHSH and LQKENI. The CDR3 reads CASSSDTYEQYF. CDR3 in DNA: TGTGCCAGCTCATCGGACACCTACGAGCAGTACTTC.

This clone has only a few counts. The rearrangement uses TRBV7-8 and TRBJ1-6; D is ambiguous. Germline-derived CDR1 and CDR2 are SGHVS and FQNEAQ. The ends were cut back, 8 bases at V and 6 bases at J, with 8 bases in the middle. The CDR3 is made up of 12 amino acids. The CDR3 region has the DNA TGTGCCAGCGGTCGGATTAATTCACCCCTCCACTTT. This encodes CASGRINSPLHF.

In this sample, this clone turned up once. The genes are TRBV2 and TRBJ2-5; possible D gene TRBD2, 6 bases. V lost 8 bases, J lost 2 bases, and 12 bases lay in between. In germline, CDR1 is SNHLY, CDR2 FYNNEI. The CDR3 contains 13 residues. The CDR3 region has the DNA TGTGCCAGCGTAGGGACTTTGCAAGAGACCCAGTACTTC. It codes for CASVGTLQETQYF.

The V call is TRBV27, the J call TRBJ1-4, with TRBD1 identical over 7 bases. Losses at the gene ends were 3 bases for V and 8 bases for J; bases not matched to a gene: 12. Germline CDR1 and CDR2: MNHEY and SMNVEV (reference sequence). There are 16 residues in the CDR3. CDR3 protein: CASSFSYSPGGEKLFF. For the CDR3, the DNA is TGTGCCAGCAGTTTCTCCTATTCACCAGGGGGAGAAAAACTGTTTTTT.

The rearrangement links TRBV7-9 to TRBJ2-1; D is ambiguous. Trimming left V 5 bases short and J 9 bases short, with 17 bases between. The CDR3 contains 14 residues. Germline CDR1 is SEHNR and CDR2 is FQNEAQ (reference sequence). The chain's CDR3 is CASSPADPLGEQFF. The CDR3 coding sequence is TGTGCCAGCAGCCCGGCGGACCCCCTCGGTGAGCAGTTCTTC. The entire variable domain, with the rest obtained from reference TRBV7-9 and TRBJ2-1, is as follows: DTGVSQNPRHKITKRGQNVTFRCDPISEHNRLYWYRQTLGQGPEFLTYFQNEAQLEKSRLLSDRFSAERPKGSFSTLEIQRTEQGDSAMYLCASSPADPLGEQFFGPGTRLTVL.

The chain has TRBV14 and TRBJ2-2; D is ambiguous. The CDR3 totals 11 residues. V lost 8 bases and J lost 6, with 7 bases in between. Germline-derived CDR1 and CDR2 are SGHDN and FVKESK. The CDR3 reads CASSFAGELFF. The DNA of the CDR3 is TGTGCCAGCTCATTCGCCGGGGAGCTGTTTTTT. Looking up the rest from reference TRBV14 and TRBJ2-2 gives the full variable domain: EAGVTQFPSHSVIEKGQTVTLRCDPISGHDNLYWYRRVMGKEIKFLLHFVKESKQDESGMPNNRFLAERTGGTYSTLKVQPAELEDSGVYFCASSFAGELFFGEGSRLTVL.

In DNA, the CDR3 is TGCGCCAGCAGCCAAGATAACGGGCGCCAGCGAAACACTGAAGCTTTCTTT. It yields the protein CASSQDNGRQRNTEAFF. V usage is TRBV4-1 and J usage is TRBJ1-1, with D unclear. V lost 0 bases and J lost 2, with 16 bases in between. Germline V gene lookup returns CDR1 MGHRA and CDR2 YSYEKL. The CDR3 covers 17 residues.

The count of this clone is one. V is TRBV4-1 and J is TRBJ1-5, with a possible D match to TRBD1 (6 bases). The ends were cut back, 0 bases at V and 4 bases at J, with 16 bases in the middle. Germline assignment: CDR1 MGHRA and CDR2 YSYEKL. The CDR3 runs to 17 residues. This CDR3 is CASSQEGTGSSNQPQHF. The CDR3 bases are TGCGCCAGCAGCCAAGAAGGAACAGGGTCCTCGAATCAGCCCCAGCATTTT.

Regarding this clone: Other DNA sequences from this sample encode an identical CDR3 as well. The gene calls are TRBV30 and TRBJ2-7; D may be TRBD1 (5 bases). Trimming removed 1 base at V and 5 bases at J, with 9 bases between. Germline V CDR1 and CDR2: GTSNPN, SVGIG (reference sequence). The length of the CDR3 is 12 residues. The CDR3 DNA sequence: TGTGCCTGGAGTGGTAGGGGCGACGAGCAGTACTTC. Amino acid sequence: CAWSGRGDEQYF.

The rearrangement uses TRBV4-1 and TRBJ1-2; unclear D gene. There are 12 residues in the CDR3. Per the germline V gene, CDR1 is MGHRA and CDR2 is YSYEKL. V shed 1 base and J shed 8 bases, with 8 bases lying between them. CDR3: CASSQGANGYTF. In nucleotides, the CDR3 is TGCGCCAGCAGCCAAGGGGCCAACGGCTACACCTTC.

In this sample, this clone turned up a few times. The chain employs TRBV5-1 and TRBJ2-7, with D uncertain. The CDR3 spans 15 residues. Germline values: CDR1 SGHRS, CDR2 YFSETQ. The V gene lost 0 bases and the J gene lost 3 bases, with 13 bases spanning the gap. CDR3 coding DNA: TGCGCCAGCAGCTTGGCCCCGGACGGGTACTACGAGCAGTACTTC. It is translated as CASSLAPDGYYEQYF.

The chain uses TRBV7-6 and TRBJ2-2; D is ambiguous. The CDR3 covers 15 residues. Trimming took off 1 base at V and 4 bases at J, with 10 bases between the two ends. The germline gives CDR1 SGHVS, CDR2 FNYEAQ. Here the CDR3 reads CASSLGPSVTGELFF. DNA for the CDR3: TGTGCCAGCAGCTTAGGGCCCAGTGTCACCGGGGAGCTGTTTTTT.

The J gene is TRBJ2-7, the V gene TRBV7-2; weak D call: TRBD2 (6 bases). V was cut by 4 bases and J by 12 bases, with 25 bases left in between. In germline, CDR1 is SGHTA, CDR2 FQGNSA. The CDR3 extends over 15 amino acids. The CDR3 spells CASSSGSGEPPDRYF. The CDR3 nucleotides read TGTGCCAGCAGCTCCGGGTCGGGGGAGCCTCCGGATCGGTACTTC.

This clone was seen a few times. The V gene is TRBV14, the J gene TRBJ1-2; 10 bases map to TRBD1. Per germline, CDR1 SGHDN and CDR2 FVKESK. Trimming cost V 1 base and J 2 bases; bases outside gene matches: 1. The CDR3 spans 15 residues. This CDR3 is CASSQGDRGNYGYTF. For the CDR3, the DNA is TGTGCCAGCAGCCAAGGGGACAGGGGAAACTATGGCTACACCTTC.